The 26 T cell receptor beta chains presented below share a single source sample, sequenced in a study of tumor-infiltrating lymphocytes in localized non-small cell lung cancer. Sequencing was performed with immunoSEQ multiplex PCR; in TCRdb, only in-frame clones are kept and a portion is missing. The data hold under 8,500 clones, with around two thirds observed a single time. Input material: uninvolved lung tissue not adjacent to the tumor. The receptors come from a human donor with non-small cell lung cancer.

The genes are TRBV9 and TRBJ1-2, with D maybe TRBD1 (6 bases). The V and J ends lost 5 bases and 5 bases respectively, with 22 bases between them. Germline-derived CDR1 and CDR2 are SGDLS and YYNGEE. This CDR3 spans 16 amino acids. The CDR3 reads CASSFAGEKLWYGYTF. As DNA, the CDR3 is TGTGCCAGCAGTTTCGCAGGGGAGAAACTATGGTATGGCTACACCTTC.

V usage is TRBV29-1 and J usage is TRBJ2-3; tentatively, D is TRBD1 (7 bases). V was trimmed by 6 bases and J by 6 bases, leaving 16 bases between them. CDR3 length equals 13 residues. Germline V gives CDR1 SQVTM, CDR2 ANQGSEA. CDR3 nucleotides: TGCAGCGTGGAGGGACAGCTTGGGGATACGCAGTATTTT. It yields the protein CSVEGQLGDTQYF.

The rearrangement joins TRBV4-3 to TRBJ2-5, with 8 positions matching TRBD2. The closer fit of TRBJ2-7 to the DNA end suggests the J call may be wrong. Germline V lookup: CDR1 LGHNA, CDR2 YSLEER. This CDR3 spans 16 amino acids. CDR3: CASSQGLVAGYYEQYF. The CDR3 region has the DNA TGCGCCAGCAGCCAAGGATTGGTAGCGGGATACTACGAGCAGTACTTC.

Concerning this clone itself: Other DNA sequences in the same sample also yield this CDR3. This rearrangement joins TRBV5-4 to TRBJ1-2; weak D call: TRBD1 (5 bases). The CDR3 length is 12 residues. The germline V gene encodes CDR1 SGHNT and CDR2 YYREEE (reference sequence). The V end was cut by 4 bases, the J end by 6 bases, with 10 bases between. DNA of the CDR3: TGTGCCAGCAGCCTTGGGGGAGATGGCTACACCTTC. Protein: CASSLGGDGYTF.

The rearrangement uses TRBV28 and TRBJ2-1; 12 nucleotides match TRBD1. Germline-derived CDR1 and CDR2 are MDHEN and SYDVKM. Trimming removed 8 bases from V and 8 bases from J; junction bases left unmatched: 7. CDR3 length equals 14 residues. CDR3 DNA sequence: TGTGCCAGCGGGGGGGACAGGGGGCTTGATGAGCAGTTCTTC. Its translation is CASGGDRGLDEQFF.

The rearrangement links TRBV20-1 to TRBJ2-3; D is undetermined. This CDR3 spans 11 amino acids. Germline CDR1 is DFQATT and CDR2 is SNEGSKA (reference sequence). V was pared by 4 bases and J by 6 bases, with 8 bases between. The CDR3 region is CSATNRDTQYF. The DNA for the CDR3 is TGCAGTGCTACCAATCGGGATACGCAGTATTTT.

This clone was detected a few times. The chain joins TRBV20-1 to TRBJ2-3; the D gene is possibly TRBD2 (6 bases). CDR3 size: 11 residues. CDR1 is DFQATT, CDR2 SNEGSKA, per germline (reference sequence). Deletions cut 5 bases from V and 8 bases from J, with 11 bases between. This CDR3 reads CSASLGGTQYF. The CDR3 DNA sequence: TGCAGTGCTTCCCTCGGGGGTACGCAGTATTTT.

This clone was recorded a few times. The V gene is TRBV28, the J gene TRBJ2-7; TRBD2 is a possible D gene (6 bases). V dropped 5 bases and J dropped 0 bases, with 17 bases sitting between them. The V gene's germline CDR1 is MDHEN and CDR2 SYDVKM. The CDR3 sequence is 16 residues long. The CDR3 sequence is CASSVGLSSYSYEQYF. CDR3 sequence (DNA): TGTGCCAGCAGTGTGGGACTGTCCTCCTACTCCTACGAGCAGTACTTC. Combining the CDR3 with reference TRBV28 and TRBJ2-7 gives the whole variable domain DVKVTQSSRYLVKRTGEKVFLECVQDMDHENMFWYRQDPGLGLRLIYFSYDVKMKEKGDIPEGYSVSREKKERFSLILESASTNQTSMYLCASSVGLSSYSYEQYFGPGTRLTVT.

The chain combines TRBV5-8 with TRBJ2-3; 8 nucleotides agree with TRBD1. The J segment lost 6 bases and the V segment lost 5 bases, leaving 8 bases of the junction unmatched. CDR3 size: 14 residues. The germline CDR1 and CDR2 sequences are SGHTS and YDEGEE. The CDR3 DNA sequence: TGTGCCAGCAGAGCCCGACAGGGGCGCGATACGCAGTATTTT. It yields the protein CASRARQGRDTQYF.

This clone was seen only a few times. This chain links TRBV30 with TRBJ1-5; no firm D call. The germline CDR1 and CDR2 sequences are GTSNPN and SVGIG (reference sequence). The CDR3 contains 13 residues. V was shortened by 4 bases and J by 2 bases, with 9 bases between the two germline ends. The CDR3 spells CAWTRAGNQPQHF. In nucleotides, the CDR3 is TGTGCCTGGACGAGGGCGGGCAATCAGCCCCAGCATTTT.

This clone was counted only a few times. The chain employs TRBV6-1 and TRBJ1-1, with 9 nucleotides matching TRBD1. Looked up from germline, CDR1 is MNHNS and CDR2 is SASEGT. The CDR3 covers 18 residues. V dropped 4 bases and J dropped 5; count of bases not matched to a gene: 17. CDR3 residues: CASSGAAGTGTPETEAFF. As DNA, the CDR3 is TGTGCCAGCAGTGGGGCTGCCGGGACAGGGACTCCTGAAACTGAAGCTTTCTTT.

Sample share makes this clone medium-sized. V and J are TRBV12-1 and TRBJ1-1. TRBV12-1 is marked as a pseudogene. The CDR3 loop spans 12 amino acids. DNA of the CDR3: TGTGCCAGCAGCTTTGCGGACACTGAAGCTTTCTTT. This gives the protein CASSFADTEAFF.

The CDR3 coding sequence is TGTGCCAGCAGCTTAGAACGCGTAGGCGGGATAAGTGTCGATGAGCAGTTCTTC. This translates into CASSLERVGGISVDEQFF. This chain links TRBV7-2 with TRBJ2-1, with D perhaps TRBD2 (6 bases). The CDR3 contains 18 residues. The germline V and J ends were trimmed by 1 base and 8 bases, with 24 bases remaining between them. Germline lookup yields CDR1 SGHTA and CDR2 FQGNSA.

V gene TRBV7-9 combines with J gene TRBJ1-3, with unresolved D. This CDR3 is 13 amino acids long. V lost 1 base, J lost 0 bases, and 1 base lay in between. Per the germline V gene, CDR1 is SEHNR and CDR2 is FQNEAQ (reference sequence). The CDR3 loop reads CASSLGSGNTIYF. The DNA for the CDR3 is TGTGCCAGCAGCTTAGGCTCTGGAAACACCATATATTTT.

The J gene is TRBJ2-7, the V gene TRBV29-1, with D possibly TRBD1 on 6 matching bases. This CDR3 region has 12 residues. Germline CDR1 SQVTM, CDR2 ANQGSEA. Deletions cut 4 bases from V and 7 bases from J, with 14 bases between. CDR3 region: CSVALQGLEQYF. CDR3 nucleotides: TGCAGCGTTGCCCTGCAGGGGCTGGAGCAGTACTTC.

In the case of this clone: At one end the junction does not follow the germline gene, possibly because of a read error. The CDR3 region has the DNA TGCAGCGTCGAAGGGGCGTGGAACGACCTTGACCCACTCACTAGCACAGATACGCAGTATTTT. Protein product: CSVEGAWNDLDPLTSTDTQYF. This rearrangement joins TRBV29-1 to TRBJ2-3; tentatively, D is TRBD1 (5 bases). Germline V lookup: CDR1 SQVTM, CDR2 ANQGSEA. This CDR3 spans 21 amino acids.

In this sample, this clone turned up once. The V and J genes are TRBV5-4 and TRBJ1-2, with D perhaps matching TRBD1 (6 bases). Germline V gene lookup returns CDR1 SGHNT and CDR2 YYREEE (reference sequence). Trimming removed 2 bases from V and 2 bases from J, with 13 bases in between. The CDR3 has 15 residues. The CDR3 sequence: CASSLGIGTNYGYTF. The DNA for the CDR3 is TGTGCCAGCAGCTTAGGGATCGGGACAAACTATGGCTACACCTTC.

The V gene is TRBV19, the J gene TRBJ1-3; D remains unclear. Deletions cut 5 bases from V and 3 bases from J, with 8 bases between. The CDR3 sequence is 13 residues long. Germline assignment: CDR1 LNHDA and CDR2 SQIVND (reference sequence). DNA of the CDR3: TGTGCCAGTAGTTCTGCAAGTGGAAACACCATATATTTT. Translating gives CASSSASGNTIYF.

This CDR3 is CASSFSPASTNEKLFF. CDR3 nucleotide sequence: TGTGCCAGCAGCTTTTCCCCGGCCTCAACTAATGAAAAACTGTTTTTT. V and J are TRBV7-2 and TRBJ1-4, with D unclear. The CDR3 sequence is 16 residues long. V lost 3 bases, J lost 0 bases, and 11 bases lay in between. Germline CDR1 SGHTA, CDR2 FQGNSA.

The V call is TRBV5-4, the J call TRBJ2-1; D is perhaps TRBD2 (6 bases). CDR3 length: 17 residues. CDR1 and CDR2 from the germline V gene are SGHNT and YYREEE (reference sequence). V was trimmed by 3 bases and J by 1 base, leaving 17 bases between them. The CDR3 bases are TGTGCCAGCAGCTCCTCCCCTCTAGCGCAGTCCTACAATGAGCAGTTCTTC. It encodes CASSSSPLAQSYNEQFF.

The chain couples TRBV6-1 to TRBJ1-5, with 11 positions matching TRBD1. J was trimmed by 6 bases and V by 1 base; bases with no gene match: 2. Germline CDR1 MNHNS, CDR2 SASEGT. The CDR3 length is 15 residues. CDR3 nucleotides: TGTGCCAGCAGTGAAGGGACAGGGGGCGGTCAGCCCCAGCATTTT. This gives the protein CASSEGTGGGQPQHF.

The rearrangement uses TRBV9 and TRBJ2-7, with 7 bases that match TRBD1. The CDR3 length is 16 residues. Germline values: CDR1 SGDLS, CDR2 YYNGEE. V dropped 0 bases and J dropped 0; count of bases not matched to a gene: 6. CDR3 in amino acids: CASSVGEGADSYEQYF. DNA for the CDR3: TGTGCCAGCAGCGTAGGTGAGGGGGCGGACTCCTACGAGCAGTACTTC.

This chain connects TRBV7-2 to TRBJ1-3; possible D gene TRBD1, 5 bases. The V gene's germline CDR1 is SGHTA and CDR2 FQGNSA. The CDR3 contains 14 residues. Trimming took 2 bases from V and 4 from J, leaving 9 bases between them. The CDR3 sequence is CASSLWGSGNTIYF. The CDR3 DNA reads TGTGCCAGCAGCTTATGGGGGTCAGGAAACACCATATATTTT.

Regarding this clone: This CDR3 is also generated by other DNA sequences in the sample. The chain combines TRBV29-1 with TRBJ2-5; D perhaps matches TRBD1 (6 bases). Germline values: CDR1 SQVTM, CDR2 ANQGSEA. CDR3 length: 13 amino acids. Trimming took off 6 bases at V and 2 bases at J, with 13 bases between the two ends. The CDR3 here is CSVKRDIQETQYF. The CDR3 coding sequence is TGCAGCGTAAAACGGGACATTCAAGAGACCCAGTACTTC.

This clone was recorded once. The chain carries TRBV6-1 and TRBJ2-7, with TRBD2 matching over 13 bases. Germline lookup yields CDR1 MNHNS and CDR2 SASEGT. J was trimmed by 10 bases and V by 10 bases; bases with no gene match: 10. This CDR3 is 13 amino acids long. The CDR3 is CATRLAGGPPQYF. The CDR3 nucleotides read TGTGCCACCAGACTAGCGGGAGGACCTCCTCAGTACTTC.

The chain joins TRBV28 to TRBJ1-1, with D possibly matching TRBD1 (5 bases). The CDR3 has 16 residues. Germline CDR1 reads MDHEN; CDR2 reads SYDVKM. Trimming took 7 bases from V and 0 from J, leaving 18 bases between them. The CDR3 is CASTDGRTPMNTEAFF. The CDR3 DNA follows: TGTGCCAGCACCGATGGAAGGACACCCATGAACACTGAAGCTTTCTTT.